The rows below give T cell receptor beta chains drawn from one sample of a study of blood T cell repertoires in COVID-19. TCRdb keeps only in-frame clones here, not all; method: immunoSEQ multiplex PCR. Of over 75,000 clones listed, 75% to 85% were seen once; the top ten hold 20% to 25%. Specimen: peripheral blood. The receptors stem from a woman in her 50s with acute or convalescent COVID-19. CDR3s include the opening cysteine and the closing phenylalanine or tryptophan. A D gene is named only where the DNA matches it firmly. Rows give clone size only sometimes, using once, few, many, or a class for an expanded clone.

CDR3 length	D gene	clone size	V gene	J gene	CDR3 protein	CDR3 DNA
14	NA	NA	TRBV5-4	TRBJ2-5	CASRLDPNQETQYF	TGTGCCAGCAGACTTGATCCTAACCAAGAGACCCAGTACTTC
14	TRBD1	NA	TRBV19	TRBJ1-3	CASGQERSGNTIYF	TGTGCCAGTGGACAGGAACGCTCTGGAAACACCATATATTTT
14	NA	NA	TRBV29-1	TRBJ2-2	CSVWNRANTGELFF	TGCAGCGTTTGGAACAGGGCCAACACCGGGGAGCTGTTTTTT
11	NA	NA	TRBV2	TRBJ1-1	CASSPGTEAFF	TGTGCCAGCAGCCCCGGGACAGAAGCTTTCTTT
16	TRBD2	NA	TRBV27	TRBJ2-4	CASSLSGGADLNIQYF	TGTGCCAGCAGTCTATCGGGAGGAGCAGATCTAAACATTCAGTACTTC
18	TRBD2	NA	TRBV28	TRBJ2-6	CASSDRTSGRVGANVLTF	TGTGCCAGCAGTGATCGGACTAGCGGGAGGGTTGGGGCCAACGTCCTGACTTTC
13	TRBD1	NA	TRBV30	TRBJ1-6	CAWTGTGKVTLHF	TGTGCCTGGACTGGGACAGGGAAGGTAACCCTCCACTTT
15	TRBD2	NA	TRBV10-3	TRBJ2-1	CAISKLAGGYNEQFF	TGTGCCATCAGTAAACTAGCGGGAGGTTACAATGAGCAGTTCTTC
13	TRBD2	NA	TRBV29-1	TRBJ2-1	CSGLAGGQQEQFF	TGCAGCGGTTTAGCGGGGGGGCAACAGGAGCAGTTCTTC
14	NA	NA	TRBV4-1	TRBJ2-7	CASSQERYSYEQYF	TGCGCCAGCAGCCAAGAGCGGTACTCCTACGAGCAGTACTTC
14	NA	NA	TRBV28	TRBJ1-6	CASKLAGDVSPLHF	TGTGCCAGCAAGTTGGCAGGTGACGTTTCACCCCTCCACTTT
14	NA	once	TRBV5-8	TRBJ1-1	CASSHGQGRAEAFF	TGTGCCAGCAGTCACGGACAAGGCCGAGCTGAAGCTTTCTTT
13	TRBD1	few	TRBV7-2	TRBJ1-1	CASSSSGQGRDFF	TGTGCCAGCAGCTCATCGGGACAGGGGAGGGATTTCTTT
15	TRBD2	NA	TRBV3-1/TRBV3-2	TRBJ2-7	CASSQGTSGGYEQYF	TGTGCCAGCAGCCAAGGGACTAGCGGGGGGTACGAGCAGTACTTC
13	NA	NA	TRBV18	TRBJ1-2	CASSPDRIYGYTF	TGTGCCAGCTCACCCGACAGGATCTATGGCTACACCTTC
11	NA	NA	TRBV18	TRBJ1-2	CASSPQNKYTF	TGTGCCAGCTCACCACAGAACAAATACACCTTC
12	NA	once	TRBV29-1	TRBJ2-5	CSVGQPQETQYF	TGCAGCGTTGGACAACCCCAAGAGACCCAGTACTTC
14	TRBD1	NA	TRBV19	TRBJ1-2	CASSVLGTGYGYTF	TGTGCCAGTAGTGTCCTCGGGACAGGCTATGGCTACACCTTC
15	TRBD2	NA	TRBV28	TRBJ2-1	CASSFLAGVYNEQFF	TGTGCCAGCAGTTTTTTAGCGGGAGTCTATAATGAGCAGTTCTTC
16	TRBD2	once	TRBV4-2	TRBJ2-1	CASLGASGRLGNEQFF	TGTGCCAGCCTTGGGGCTAGCGGGAGATTGGGGAATGAGCAGTTCTTC
15	NA	NA	TRBV7-3	TRBJ2-5	CASSRGGGLQETQYF	TGTGCCAGCAGCCGGGGCGGGGGCTTACAAGAGACCCAGTACTTC
17	TRBD2	NA	TRBV9	TRBJ2-1	CASSVGARLAGYNEQFF	TGTGCCAGCAGCGTAGGGGCCAGACTAGCGGGATATAATGAGCAGTTCTTC
18	TRBD2	few	TRBV5-4	TRBJ2-1	CASRPGTSGSRMYNEQFF	TGTGCCAGCAGGCCCGGGACTAGCGGGAGTAGGATGTACAATGAGCAGTTCTTC
12	NA	NA	TRBV11-2	TRBJ2-5	CATQGSQETQYF	TGTGCCACCCAGGGTAGCCAAGAGACCCAGTACTTC
15	TRBD2	NA	TRBV5-5	TRBJ2-7	CASSLYAGEAYEQYF	TGTGCCAGCAGCTTGTATGCGGGAGAGGCCTACGAGCAGTACTTC
15	NA	NA	TRBV7-9	TRBJ1-4	CASSPPGARNEKLFF	TGTGCCAGCAGCCCGCCGGGAGCTAGAAATGAAAAACTGTTTTTT
14	TRBD1	NA	TRBV2	TRBJ1-2	CASTELDRGRGYTF	TGTGCCAGCACCGAACTAGACAGGGGGCGAGGCTACACCTTC
13	NA	NA	TRBV27	TRBJ2-7	CASSLRPGSKGYF	TGTGCCAGCAGTTTACGGCCGGGTTCCAAAGGGTACTTC
11	NA	NA	TRBV28	TRBJ2-7	CASRDNYEQYF	TGTGCCAGCAGGGACAACTACGAGCAGTACTTC
15	TRBD1	few	TRBV18	TRBJ1-2	CASSPPTGFNYGYTF	TGTGCCAGCTCACCTCCGACAGGGTTTAACTATGGCTACACCTTC
16	NA	few	TRBV6-5	TRBJ1-1	CASSYVPGPANTEAFF	TGTGCCAGCAGTTACGTACCAGGGCCTGCGAACACTGAAGCTTTCTTT
15	TRBD2	NA	TRBV29-1	TRBJ2-3	CSVGHGGLATDTQYF	TGCAGCGTTGGTCACGGTGGACTAGCTACCGATACGCAGTATTTT
13	TRBD2	once	TRBV12-3/TRBV12-4	TRBJ2-1	CASSLPGAGVQFF	TGTGCCAGCAGTTTACCGGGCGCGGGGGTACAGTTCTTC
15	NA	NA	TRBV27	TRBJ1-1	CASSLRTPMNTEAFF	TGTGCCAGCAGTCTTAGGACACCTATGAACACTGAAGCTTTCTTT
15	NA	once	TRBV14	TRBJ1-1	CASSQGGGPVSEAFF	TGTGCCAGCAGCCAAGGGGGGGGACCGGTATCTGAAGCTTTCTTT
15	TRBD1	few	TRBV5-1	TRBJ1-6	CASSRETGPDSPLHF	TGCGCCAGCAGCCGGGAGACAGGGCCCGATTCACCCCTCCACTTT
16	TRBD1	NA	TRBV9	TRBJ2-3	CASSVRTGTGADTQYF	TGTGCCAGCAGCGTACGGACGGGGACAGGGGCAGATACGCAGTATTTT
14	NA	NA	TRBV6-5	TRBJ1-2	CASSRAAYGYGYTF	TGTGCCAGCAGTCGCGCGGCGTATGGGTATGGCTACACCTTC
13	NA	NA	TRBV15	TRBJ2-2	CATSRDSTGELFF	TGTGCCACCAGCAGAGACTCCACCGGGGAGCTGTTTTTT
14	TRBD2	NA	TRBV18	TRBJ2-5	CASSPLDREGTQYF	TGTGCCAGCTCACCTCTGGATAGGGAGGGGACCCAGTACTTC
16	TRBD2	NA	TRBV29-1	TRBJ2-1	CSVVRTSGGAYNEQFF	TGCAGCGTTGTAAGGACTAGCGGGGGGGCATACAATGAGCAGTTCTTC
13	NA	NA	TRBV3-1/TRBV3-2	TRBJ2-5	CASSQVLTQTQYF	TGTGCCAGCAGCCAAGTCCTCACACAGACCCAGTACTTC